This T cell receptor (beta chain) originates from a study of type 1 regulatory T cells. The wider study: T-allo10 is a Tr1-enriched, alloantigen-specific CD4 T cell product made in vitro.

Per germline, CDR1 SGHTA and CDR2 FQGNSA. This CDR3 is built from 14 residues. With regard to this clonotype: The target antigen is unknown. One junction end disagrees with the germline gene, perhaps due to a read error.

Study-wide results and caveats: Tr1 cells had a more restricted TCR repertoire than non-Tr1 cells.

TCRdb recomputed calls from the reads with MiXCR, one row per CDR3 protein. Here the sample spans about 62,000 distinct CDR3 sequences, 62% being singletons. The source is a human donor in good health. Sequencing was carried out using cultured non-Tr1 T cells, either the whole culture or a sorted T cell fraction (not recorded which). This chain connects TRBV7-2 to TRBJ1-6; D perhaps matches TRBD1 (6 bases). CDR3 in amino acids: CASSLGQINSPLHF. The CDR3 region has the DNA TGTGCCAGCAGTTTAGGACAGATCAATTCACCCCTCCACTTT.